This section outlines one TCR beta chain sequence together with its context. This clone appeared once. Its cognate antigen has yet to be identified. Sequence at one end of the junction differs from germline and may be a read error. This sample was included in a study of T cell changes during pregnancy in multiple sclerosis (dated by TCRdb to about 2019). General notes on the study: In women with multiple sclerosis, the researchers looked at how the T cell repertoire shifted as pregnancy progressed.

The germline V gene provides CDR1 SGHDN and CDR2 FVKESK. Taken from cysteine to phenylalanine, the CDR3 has 13 residues. Here the CDR3 DNA is all that survives: 39 bases in frame from base 1. The library was obtained by the immunoSEQ multiplex PCR assay. Sourced from immuneACCESS, this table was stored by TCRdb with only in-frame sequences that have V and J called. A share of the clones is absent; for the studies checked, an unresolved V gene accounts for under half, and the remainder has no known explanation. In all, the sample holds around 56,000 clones, and about nine tenths of those were seen once. Of the sample, roughly 0.4% falls within the top ten clones.

The sequence joins TRBV14 to TRBJ2-7; TRBD2 is possibly the D segment (6 matching bases). The sample was CD4+ T cells from peripheral blood mononuclear cells, taken in the third trimester of pregnancy. This receptor was taken from a female donor with multiple sclerosis, enrolled in a pregnancy study. The nucleotide sequence reads TGTGCCAGCAGCCAAGACCGCGTTGGTACGGGGGACTTC. It is translated as CASSQDRVGTGDF.